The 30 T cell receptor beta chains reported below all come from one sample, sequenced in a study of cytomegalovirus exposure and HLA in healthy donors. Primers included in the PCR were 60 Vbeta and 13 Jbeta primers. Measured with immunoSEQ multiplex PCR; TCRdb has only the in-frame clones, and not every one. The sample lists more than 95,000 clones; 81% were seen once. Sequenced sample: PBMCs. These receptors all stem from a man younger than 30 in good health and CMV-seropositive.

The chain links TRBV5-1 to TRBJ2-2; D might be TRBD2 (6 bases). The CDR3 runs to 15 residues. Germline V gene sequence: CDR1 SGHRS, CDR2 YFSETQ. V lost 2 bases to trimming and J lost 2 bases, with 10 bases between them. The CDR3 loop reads CASSFGGINTGELFF. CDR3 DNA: TGCGCCAGCAGCTTCGGAGGGATCAACACCGGGGAGCTGTTTTTT.

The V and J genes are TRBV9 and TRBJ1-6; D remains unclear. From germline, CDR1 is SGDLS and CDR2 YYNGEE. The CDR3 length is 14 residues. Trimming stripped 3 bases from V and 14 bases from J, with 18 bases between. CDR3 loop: CASSERTGLATLHF. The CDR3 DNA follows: TGTGCCAGCAGCGAGAGGACGGGGTTGGCCACCCTCCACTTT.

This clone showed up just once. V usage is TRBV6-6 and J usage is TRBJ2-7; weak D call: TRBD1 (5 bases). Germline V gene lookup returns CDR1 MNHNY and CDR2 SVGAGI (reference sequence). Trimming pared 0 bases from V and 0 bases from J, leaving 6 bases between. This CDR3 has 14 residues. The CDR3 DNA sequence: TGTGCCAGCAGTTACTCAGGGGCCTCCTACGAGCAGTACTTC. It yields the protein CASSYSGASYEQYF.

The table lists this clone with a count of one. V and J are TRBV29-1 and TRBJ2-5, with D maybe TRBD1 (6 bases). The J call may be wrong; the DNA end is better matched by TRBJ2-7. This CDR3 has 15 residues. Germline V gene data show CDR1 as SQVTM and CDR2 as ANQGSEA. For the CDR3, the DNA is TGCAGCGCTGCCGGACCCGGAAGGGACATCTACGAGCAGTACTTC. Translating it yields CSAAGPGRDIYEQYF.

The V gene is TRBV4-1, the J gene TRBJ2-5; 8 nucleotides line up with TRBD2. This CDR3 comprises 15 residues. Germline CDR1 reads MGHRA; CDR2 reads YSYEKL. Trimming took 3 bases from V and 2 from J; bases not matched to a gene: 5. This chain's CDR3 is CASSQGRGGQETQYF. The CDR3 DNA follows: TGCGCCAGCAGCCAGGGTCGCGGGGGGCAAGAGACCCAGTACTTC.

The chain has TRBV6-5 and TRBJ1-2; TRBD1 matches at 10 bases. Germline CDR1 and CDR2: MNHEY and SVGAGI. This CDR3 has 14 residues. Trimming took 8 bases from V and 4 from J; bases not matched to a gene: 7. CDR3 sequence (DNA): TGTGCCAGCCGGCCGACAGGGGGCGGCTATGGCTACACCTTC. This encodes CASRPTGGGYGYTF.

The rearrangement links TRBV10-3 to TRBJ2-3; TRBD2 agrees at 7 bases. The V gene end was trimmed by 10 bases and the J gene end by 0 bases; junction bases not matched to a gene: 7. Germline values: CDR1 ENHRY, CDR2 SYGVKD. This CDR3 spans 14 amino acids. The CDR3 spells CATGGRTSTDTQYF. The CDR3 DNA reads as TGTGCCACCGGGGGGAGAACTAGCACAGATACGCAGTATTTT.

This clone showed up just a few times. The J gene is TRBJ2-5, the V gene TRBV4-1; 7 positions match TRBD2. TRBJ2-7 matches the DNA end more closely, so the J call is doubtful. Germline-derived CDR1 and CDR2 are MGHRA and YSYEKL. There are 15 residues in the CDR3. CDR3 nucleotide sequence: TGCGCCAGCAGCCAAGAGGGCGGGAGCTCCTACGAGCAGTACTTC. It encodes CASSQEGGSSYEQYF.

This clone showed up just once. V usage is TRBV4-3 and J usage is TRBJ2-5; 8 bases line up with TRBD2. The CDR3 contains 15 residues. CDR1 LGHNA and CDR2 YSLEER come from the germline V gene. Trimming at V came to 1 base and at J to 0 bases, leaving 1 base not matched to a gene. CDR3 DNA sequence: TGCGCCAGCAGCCAAGCGGGACTAGACCAAGAGACCCAGTACTTC. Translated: CASSQAGLDQETQYF.

CDR3 residues: CASSSTGSEQYF. The CDR3 nucleotides are TGTGCCAGCAGCTCGACAGGGTCCGAGCAGTACTTC. The chain uses TRBV7-9 and TRBJ2-7, with 7 bases that match TRBD1. J lost 6 bases, V lost 4 bases, and 3 bases had no gene match. The germline V gene has CDR1 SEHNR and CDR2 FQNEAQ (reference sequence). The CDR3 runs 12 residues.

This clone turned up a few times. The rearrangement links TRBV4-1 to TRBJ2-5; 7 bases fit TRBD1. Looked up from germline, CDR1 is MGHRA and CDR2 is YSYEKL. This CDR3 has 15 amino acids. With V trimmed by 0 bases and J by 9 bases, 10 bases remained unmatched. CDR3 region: CASSQDPDRVFPQYF. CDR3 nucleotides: TGCGCCAGCAGCCAAGATCCCGACAGGGTATTTCCCCAGTACTTC.

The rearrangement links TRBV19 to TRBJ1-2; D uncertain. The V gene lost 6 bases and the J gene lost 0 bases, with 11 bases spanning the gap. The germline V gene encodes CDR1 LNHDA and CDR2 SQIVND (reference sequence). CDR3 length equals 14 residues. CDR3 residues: CASSGREANYGYTF. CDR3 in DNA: TGTGCCAGTAGCGGACGGGAAGCTAACTATGGCTACACCTTC.

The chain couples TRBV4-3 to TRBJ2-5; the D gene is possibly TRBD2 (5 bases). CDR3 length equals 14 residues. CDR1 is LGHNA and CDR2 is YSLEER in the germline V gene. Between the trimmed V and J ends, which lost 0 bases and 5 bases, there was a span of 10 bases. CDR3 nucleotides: TGCGCCAGCAGCCAAGAGGAGGTCGGGGAGACCCAGTACTTC. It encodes CASSQEEVGETQYF.

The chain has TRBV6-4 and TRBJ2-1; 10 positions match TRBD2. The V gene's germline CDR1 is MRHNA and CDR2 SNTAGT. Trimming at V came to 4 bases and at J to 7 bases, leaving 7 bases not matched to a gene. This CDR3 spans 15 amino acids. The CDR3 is CASSAEREGRNEQFF. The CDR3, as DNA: TGTGCCAGCAGTGCCGAGCGGGAGGGCCGGAATGAGCAGTTCTTC.

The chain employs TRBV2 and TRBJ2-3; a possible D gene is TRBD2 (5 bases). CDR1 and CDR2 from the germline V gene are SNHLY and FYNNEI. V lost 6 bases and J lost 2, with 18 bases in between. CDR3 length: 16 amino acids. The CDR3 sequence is CASRSGNLLHTDTQYF. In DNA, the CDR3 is TGTGCCAGCAGATCCGGGAACCTATTACACACAGATACGCAGTATTTT.

This chain's CDR3 is CASNSNRVYNSPLHF. DNA of the CDR3: TGTGCCAGCAATTCGAACAGGGTCTATAATTCACCCCTCCACTTT. This chain joins TRBV6-1 and TRBJ1-6; a possible D gene is TRBD1 (6 bases). The CDR3 length is 15 residues. Germline assignment: CDR1 MNHNS and CDR2 SASEGT. Trimming cost V 7 bases and J 3 bases, with 13 bases left between them.

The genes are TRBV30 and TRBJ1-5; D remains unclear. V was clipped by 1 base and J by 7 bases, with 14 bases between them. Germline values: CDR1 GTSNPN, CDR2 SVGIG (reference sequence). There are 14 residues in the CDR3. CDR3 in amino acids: CAWSASGGRQPQHF. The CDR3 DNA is TGTGCCTGGAGTGCCAGCGGAGGGAGACAGCCCCAGCATTTT.

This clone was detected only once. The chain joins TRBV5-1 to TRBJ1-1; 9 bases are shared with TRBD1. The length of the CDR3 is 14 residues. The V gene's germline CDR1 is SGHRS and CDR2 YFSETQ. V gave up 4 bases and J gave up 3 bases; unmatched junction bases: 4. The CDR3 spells CASSPGQGDTEAFF. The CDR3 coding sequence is TGCGCCAGCAGCCCGGGACAGGGCGACACTGAAGCTTTCTTT.

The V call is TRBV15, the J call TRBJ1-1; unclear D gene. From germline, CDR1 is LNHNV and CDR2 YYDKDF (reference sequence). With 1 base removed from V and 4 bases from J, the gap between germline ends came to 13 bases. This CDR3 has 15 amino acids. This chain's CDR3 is CATSRAGYKSTEAFF. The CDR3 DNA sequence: TGTGCCACCAGCAGAGCGGGGTATAAGAGCACTGAAGCTTTCTTT.

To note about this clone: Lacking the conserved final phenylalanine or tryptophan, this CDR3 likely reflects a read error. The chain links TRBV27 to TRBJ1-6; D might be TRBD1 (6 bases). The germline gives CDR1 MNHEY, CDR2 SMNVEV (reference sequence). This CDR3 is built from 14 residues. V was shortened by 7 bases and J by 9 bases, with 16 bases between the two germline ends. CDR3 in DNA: TGTGCCAGCACCAGGGGACCCGGCGGTTCACCCCTCCACCTT. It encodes CASTRGPGGSPLHL.

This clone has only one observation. CDR3 DNA sequence: TGTGCCAGCAGTCCGACCGGGACTACCTACGAGCAGTACTTC. It yields the protein CASSPTGTTYEQYF. The rearrangement uses TRBV6-5 and TRBJ2-7; 7 bases align to TRBD2. This CDR3 comprises 14 residues. V shed 5 bases and J 2 bases; nucleotides not matched to a gene: 6. Germline V gives CDR1 MNHEY, CDR2 SVGAGI.

The CDR3 coding sequence is TGCAGCGTTGAAGGTGGCCAGGGGGACCGCTACGAGCAGTACTTC. This codes for CSVEGGQGDRYEQYF. V gene TRBV29-1 combines with J gene TRBJ2-7; TRBD1 agrees at 7 bases. The CDR3 spans 15 residues. The V gene end was trimmed by 1 base and the J gene end by 3 bases; junction bases not matched to a gene: 9. The germline gives CDR1 SQVTM, CDR2 ANQGSEA.

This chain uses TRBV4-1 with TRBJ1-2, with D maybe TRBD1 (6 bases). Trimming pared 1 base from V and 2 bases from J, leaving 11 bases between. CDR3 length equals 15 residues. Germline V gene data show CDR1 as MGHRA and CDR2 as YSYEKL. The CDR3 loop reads CASSQVGRGNYGYTF. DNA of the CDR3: TGCGCCAGCAGCCAAGTGGGCAGGGGAAACTATGGCTACACCTTC.

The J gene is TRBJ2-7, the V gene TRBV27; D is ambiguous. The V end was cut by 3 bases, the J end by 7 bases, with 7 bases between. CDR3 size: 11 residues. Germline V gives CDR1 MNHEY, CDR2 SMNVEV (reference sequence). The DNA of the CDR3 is TGTGCCAGCAGTTTGACGGAGGAGCAGTACTTC. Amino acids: CASSLTEEQYF.

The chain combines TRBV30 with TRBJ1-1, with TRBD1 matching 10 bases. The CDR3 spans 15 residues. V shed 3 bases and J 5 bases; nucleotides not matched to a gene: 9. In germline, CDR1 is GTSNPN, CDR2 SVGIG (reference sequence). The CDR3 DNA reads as TGTGCCTGGAGAAGGGACAGGGGTGTATCAACTGAAGCTTTCTTT. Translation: CAWRRDRGVSTEAFF.

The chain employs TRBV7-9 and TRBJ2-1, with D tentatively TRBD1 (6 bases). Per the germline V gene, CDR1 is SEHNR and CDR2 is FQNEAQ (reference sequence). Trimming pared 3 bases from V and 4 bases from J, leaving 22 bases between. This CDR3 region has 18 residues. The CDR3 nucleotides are TGTGCCAGCAGCTTGGGGTGGGGGCAGGACAACTCTTACAATGAGCAGTTCTTC. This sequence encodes CASSLGWGQDNSYNEQFF.

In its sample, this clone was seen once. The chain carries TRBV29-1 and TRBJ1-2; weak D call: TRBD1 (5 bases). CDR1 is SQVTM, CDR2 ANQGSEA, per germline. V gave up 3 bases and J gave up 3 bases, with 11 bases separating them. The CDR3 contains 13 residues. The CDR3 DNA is TGCAGCGTTGAGTTGCGCAGGGACTATGGCTACACCTTC. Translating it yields CSVELRRDYGYTF.

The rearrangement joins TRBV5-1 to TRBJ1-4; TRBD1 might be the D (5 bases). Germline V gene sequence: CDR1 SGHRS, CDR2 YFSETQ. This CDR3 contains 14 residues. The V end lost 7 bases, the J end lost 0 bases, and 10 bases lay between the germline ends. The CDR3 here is CASRGGATNEKLFF. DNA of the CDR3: TGCGCCAGCCGGGGGGGGGCAACTAATGAAAAACTGTTTTTT.

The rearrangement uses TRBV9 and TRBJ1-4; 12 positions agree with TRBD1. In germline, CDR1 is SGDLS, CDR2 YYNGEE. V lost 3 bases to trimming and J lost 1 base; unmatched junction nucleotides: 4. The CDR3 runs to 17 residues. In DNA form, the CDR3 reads TGTGCCAGCAGCGAGGGACAGGGGGCAGGAACTAATGAAAAACTGTTTTTT. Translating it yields CASSEGQGAGTNEKLFF.

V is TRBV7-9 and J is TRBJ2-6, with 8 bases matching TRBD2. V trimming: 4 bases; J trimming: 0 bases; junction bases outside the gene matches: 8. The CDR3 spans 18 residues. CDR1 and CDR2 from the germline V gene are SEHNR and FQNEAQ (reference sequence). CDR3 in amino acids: CASSSGGATSSGANVLTF. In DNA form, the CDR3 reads TGTGCCAGCAGCTCGGGGGGGGCTACAAGCTCTGGGGCCAACGTCCTGACTTTC. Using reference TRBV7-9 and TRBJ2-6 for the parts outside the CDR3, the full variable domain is DTGVSQNPRHKITKRGQNVTFRCDPISEHNRLYWYRQTLGQGPEFLTYFQNEAQLEKSRLLSDRFSAERPKGSFSTLEIQRTEQGDSAMYLCASSSGGATSSGANVLTFGAGSRLTVL.